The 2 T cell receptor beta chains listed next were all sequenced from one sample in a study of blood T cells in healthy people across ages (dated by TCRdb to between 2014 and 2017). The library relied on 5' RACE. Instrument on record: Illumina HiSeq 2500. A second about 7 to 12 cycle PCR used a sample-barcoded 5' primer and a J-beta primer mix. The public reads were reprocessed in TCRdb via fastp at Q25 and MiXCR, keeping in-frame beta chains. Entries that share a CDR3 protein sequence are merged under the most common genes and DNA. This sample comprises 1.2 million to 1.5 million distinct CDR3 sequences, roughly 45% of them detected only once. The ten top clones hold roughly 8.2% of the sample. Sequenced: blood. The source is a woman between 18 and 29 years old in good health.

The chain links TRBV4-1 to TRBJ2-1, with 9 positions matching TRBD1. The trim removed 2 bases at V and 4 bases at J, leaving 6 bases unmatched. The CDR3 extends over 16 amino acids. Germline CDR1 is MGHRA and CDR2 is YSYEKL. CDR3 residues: CASSQSDRGNYNEQFF. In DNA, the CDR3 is TGCGCCAGCAGCCAATCCGACAGGGGGAATTACAATGAGCAGTTCTTC.

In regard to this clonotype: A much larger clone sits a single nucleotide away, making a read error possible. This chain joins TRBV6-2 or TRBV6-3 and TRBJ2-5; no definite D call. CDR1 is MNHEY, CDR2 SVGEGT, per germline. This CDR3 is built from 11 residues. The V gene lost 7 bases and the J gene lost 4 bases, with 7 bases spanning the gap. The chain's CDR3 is CASNTRETQYF. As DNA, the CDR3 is TGTGCCAGCAACACCCGAGAGACCCAGTACTTC.